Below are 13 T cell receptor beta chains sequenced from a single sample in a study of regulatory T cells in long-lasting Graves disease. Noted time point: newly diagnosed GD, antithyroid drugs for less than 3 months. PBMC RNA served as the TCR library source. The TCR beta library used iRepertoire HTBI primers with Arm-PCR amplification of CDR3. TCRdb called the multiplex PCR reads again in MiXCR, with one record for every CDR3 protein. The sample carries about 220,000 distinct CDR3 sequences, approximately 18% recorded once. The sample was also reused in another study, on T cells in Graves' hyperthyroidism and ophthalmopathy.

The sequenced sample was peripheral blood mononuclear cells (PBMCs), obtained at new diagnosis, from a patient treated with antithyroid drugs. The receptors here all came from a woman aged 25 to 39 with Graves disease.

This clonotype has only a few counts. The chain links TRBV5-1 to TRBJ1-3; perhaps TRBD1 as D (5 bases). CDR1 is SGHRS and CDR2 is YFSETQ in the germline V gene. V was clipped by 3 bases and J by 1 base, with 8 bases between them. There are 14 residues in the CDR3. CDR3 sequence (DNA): TGCGCCAGCAGCTCCCGGGGGTCTGGAAACACCATATATTTT. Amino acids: CASSSRGSGNTIYF.

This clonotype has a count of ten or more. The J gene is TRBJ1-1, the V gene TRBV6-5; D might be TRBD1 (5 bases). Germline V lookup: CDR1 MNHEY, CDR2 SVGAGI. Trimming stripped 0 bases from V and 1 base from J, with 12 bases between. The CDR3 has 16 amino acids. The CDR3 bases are TGTGCCAGCAGTTACTCTCAAATCGGACAGAACACTGAAGCTTTCTTT. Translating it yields CASSYSQIGQNTEAFF.

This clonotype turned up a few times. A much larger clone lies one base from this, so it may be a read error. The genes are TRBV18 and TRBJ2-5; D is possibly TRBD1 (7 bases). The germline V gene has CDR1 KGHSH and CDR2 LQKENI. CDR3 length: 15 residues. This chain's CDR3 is CASSPRGTAQEAQYF. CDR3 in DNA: TGTGCCAGCTCACCGCGCGGGACAGCCCAAGAGGCCCAGTACTTC.

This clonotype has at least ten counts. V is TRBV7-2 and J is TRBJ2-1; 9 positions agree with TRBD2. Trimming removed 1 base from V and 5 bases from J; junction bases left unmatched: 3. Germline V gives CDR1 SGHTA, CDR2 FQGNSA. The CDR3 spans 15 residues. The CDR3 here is CASSLGTSVNNEQFF. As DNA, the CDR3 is TGTGCCAGCAGCTTAGGGACTAGCGTAAACAATGAGCAGTTCTTC.

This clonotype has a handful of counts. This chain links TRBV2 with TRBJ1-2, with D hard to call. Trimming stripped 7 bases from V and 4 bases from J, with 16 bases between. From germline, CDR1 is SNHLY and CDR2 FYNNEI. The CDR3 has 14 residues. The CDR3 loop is CASIPSIALYGYTF. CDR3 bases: TGTGCCAGCATCCCCTCGATAGCCCTCTATGGCTACACCTTC.

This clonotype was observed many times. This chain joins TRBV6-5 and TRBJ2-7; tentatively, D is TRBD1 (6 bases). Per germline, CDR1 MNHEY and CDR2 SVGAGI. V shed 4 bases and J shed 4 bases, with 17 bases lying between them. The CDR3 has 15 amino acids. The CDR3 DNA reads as TGTGCCAGCAGTTTGAGGGGGTTAGGATCGTACGAGCAGTACTTC. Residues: CASSLRGLGSYEQYF.

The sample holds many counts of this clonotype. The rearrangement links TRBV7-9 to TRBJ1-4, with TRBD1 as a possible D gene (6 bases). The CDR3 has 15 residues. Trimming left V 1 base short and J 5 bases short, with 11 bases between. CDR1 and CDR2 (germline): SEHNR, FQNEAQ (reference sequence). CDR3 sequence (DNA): TGTGCCAGCAGCTTAGAGACAGGAAGCAATGAAAAACTGTTTTTT. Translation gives CASSLETGSNEKLFF.

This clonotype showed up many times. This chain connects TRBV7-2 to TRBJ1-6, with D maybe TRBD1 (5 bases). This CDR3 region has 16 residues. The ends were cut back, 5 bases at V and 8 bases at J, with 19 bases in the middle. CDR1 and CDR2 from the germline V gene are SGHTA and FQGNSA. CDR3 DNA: TGTGCCAGCAGCCGTCAAGGGACCGGGTACCATTCACCCCTCCACTTT. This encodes CASSRQGTGYHSPLHF. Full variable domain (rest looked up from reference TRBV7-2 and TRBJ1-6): GAGVSQSPSNKVTEKGKDVELRCDPISGHTALYWYRQSLGQGLEFLIYFQGNSAPDKSGLPSDRFSAERTGGSVSTLTIQRTQQEDSAVYLCASSRQGTGYHSPLHFGNGTRLTVT.

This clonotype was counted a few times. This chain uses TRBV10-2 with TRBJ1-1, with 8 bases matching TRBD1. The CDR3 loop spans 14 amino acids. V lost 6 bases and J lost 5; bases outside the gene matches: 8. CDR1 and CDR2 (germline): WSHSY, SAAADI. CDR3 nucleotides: TGCGCCAGCAGCCTACAGGGGGGGGGGACTGAAGCTTTCTTT. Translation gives CASSLQGGGTEAFF.

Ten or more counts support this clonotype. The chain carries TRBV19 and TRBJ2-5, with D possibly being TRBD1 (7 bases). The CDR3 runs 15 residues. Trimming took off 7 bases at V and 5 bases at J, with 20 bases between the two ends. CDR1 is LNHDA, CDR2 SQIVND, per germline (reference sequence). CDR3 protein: CASNARGTALETQYF. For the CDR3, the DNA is TGTGCCAGTAACGCCCGGGGGACAGCCTTGGAGACCCAGTACTTC.

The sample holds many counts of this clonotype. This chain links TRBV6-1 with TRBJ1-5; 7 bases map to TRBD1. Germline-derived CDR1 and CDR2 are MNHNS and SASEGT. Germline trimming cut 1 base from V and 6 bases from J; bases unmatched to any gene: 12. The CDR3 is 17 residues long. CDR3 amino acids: CASSEVGATGFGQPQHF. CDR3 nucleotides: TGTGCCAGCAGTGAAGTCGGAGCGACAGGGTTCGGTCAGCCCCAGCATTTT.

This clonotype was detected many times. CDR3 DNA sequence: TGTGCCAGCAGCTTAGGGGGGCTAGCGGGAATTGAGCAGTTCTTC. This translates into CASSLGGLAGIEQFF. The rearrangement links TRBV7-8 to TRBJ2-1; TRBD2 matches at 9 bases. The CDR3 is made up of 15 amino acids. Germline trimming cut 1 base from V and 9 bases from J; bases unmatched to any gene: 7. The germline V gene encodes CDR1 SGHVS and CDR2 FQNEAQ.

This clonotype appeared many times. The CDR3 region is CSAPDRGGNQPQHF. In nucleotides, the CDR3 is TGCAGTGCCCCGGACAGGGGAGGCAATCAGCCCCAGCATTTT. The rearrangement links TRBV20-1 to TRBJ1-5; 9 bases match TRBD1. The length of the CDR3 is 14 residues. V dropped 6 bases and J dropped 2; count of bases not matched to a gene: 5. Germline V gene lookup returns CDR1 DFQATT and CDR2 SNEGSKA (reference sequence).